This TCR beta chain was recovered during a study of cytomegalovirus exposure and HLA in healthy donors. Whole-study results and caveats: HLA alleles were associated with 16,000 or so TCR beta sequences in a later analysis at 0.05 false discovery rate. A classifier reportedly called cytomegalovirus status with high sensitivity and specificity. Later analysis placed DRB1 highest and HLA-C lowest in TCR association rates, which differed by HLA locus.

The sample holds a few counts of this clone. Its antigen is not identified. The CDR3 has 11 residues. Germline V lookup: CDR1 MNHNS, CDR2 SASEGT. The V and J ends lost 7 bases and 5 bases respectively, with 8 bases between them. 60 Vbeta and 13 Jbeta primers were used in PCR. Study processing details: An analysis performed later counted about 80 million unique TCR beta chains (approximately 11 million of them shared). TCRdb keeps only in-frame clones here, not all; method: immunoSEQ multiplex PCR. V, J and clone size are those of that table, while D and trimming were read from the DNA. The data contain 100,000 to 150,000 clones, 75% to 85% of them seen just once; the ten biggest clones take up 1.9%.

The sequenced material came from PBMCs. This clonotype was obtained from a man aged 50-59 years in good health and CMV-seronegative. V usage is TRBV6-1 and J usage is TRBJ1-1; D not certain. The DNA of the CDR3 is TGTGCCAGCAAGGCGGGGACTGAAGCTTTCTTT. Residues: CASKAGTEAFF.